This T cell receptor (beta chain) was recorded in a study of cytomegalovirus exposure and HLA in healthy donors. Study findings and constraints: It was 160 or so TCR beta chains that were listed as cytomegalovirus-associated. A later analysis found first-cohort TCR clusters tended to co-occur in the 130 or so validation repertoires.

Worth noting for this clone: Its cognate antigen is unknown.

Germline-derived CDR1 and CDR2 are SEHNR and FQNEAQ (reference sequence). The CDR3 extends over 15 amino acids. V lost 5 bases, J lost 3 bases, and 6 bases stayed unmatched. Using immunoSEQ multiplex PCR, the repertoire was profiled, and TCRdb retains in-frame clones only, with some absent. The sample includes around 120,000 clones, about 85% of them seen just once. The genes are TRBV7-9 and TRBJ1-4, with 7 bases aligning to TRBD1. Sequencing input: PBMCs. The receptor comes from a man between 18 and 35 years old in good health and CMV-seropositive. The CDR3 spells CASSPEGASNEKLFF. The CDR3, as DNA: TGTGCCAGCAGCCCTGAGGGGGCATCTAATGAAAAACTGTTTTTT.